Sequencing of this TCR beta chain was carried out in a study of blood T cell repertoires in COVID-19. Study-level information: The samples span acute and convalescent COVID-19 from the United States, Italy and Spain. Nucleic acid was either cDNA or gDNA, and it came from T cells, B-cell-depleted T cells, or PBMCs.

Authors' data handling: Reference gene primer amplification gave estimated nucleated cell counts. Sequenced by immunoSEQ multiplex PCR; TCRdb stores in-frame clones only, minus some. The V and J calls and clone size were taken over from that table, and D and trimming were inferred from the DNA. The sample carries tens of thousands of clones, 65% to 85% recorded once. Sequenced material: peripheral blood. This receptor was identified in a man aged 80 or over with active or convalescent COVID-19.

CDR3: CASSIQGGTEAFF. Written as DNA, the CDR3 is TGTGCCAGTAGTATACAGGGAGGGACTGAAGCTTTCTTT. This sequence joins TRBV19 and TRBJ1-1, with a weak D call TRBD1 (5 bases). Germline CDR1 is LNHDA and CDR2 is SQIVND (reference sequence). V dropped 2 bases and J dropped 5 bases, with 9 bases sitting between them. The CDR3 spans 13 residues.